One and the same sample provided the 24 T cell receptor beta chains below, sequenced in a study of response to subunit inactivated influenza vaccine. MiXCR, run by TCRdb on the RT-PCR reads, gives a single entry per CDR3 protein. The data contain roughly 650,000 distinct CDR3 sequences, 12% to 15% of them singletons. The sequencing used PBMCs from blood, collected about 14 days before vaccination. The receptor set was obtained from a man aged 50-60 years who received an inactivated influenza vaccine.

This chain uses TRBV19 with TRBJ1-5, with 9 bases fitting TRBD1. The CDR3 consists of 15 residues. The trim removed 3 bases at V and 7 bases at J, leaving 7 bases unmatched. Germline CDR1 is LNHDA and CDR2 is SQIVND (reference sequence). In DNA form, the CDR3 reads TGTGCCAGTAGTATCACAGGGGGCGCGGAGCAGCCCCAGCATTTT. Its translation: CASSITGGAEQPQHF. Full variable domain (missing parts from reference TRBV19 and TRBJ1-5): DGGITQSPKYLFRKEGQNVTLSCEQNLNHDAMYWYRQDPGQGLRLIYYSQIVNDFQKGDIAEGYSVSREKKESFPLTVTSAQKNPTAFYLCASSITGGAEQPQHFGDGTRLSIL.

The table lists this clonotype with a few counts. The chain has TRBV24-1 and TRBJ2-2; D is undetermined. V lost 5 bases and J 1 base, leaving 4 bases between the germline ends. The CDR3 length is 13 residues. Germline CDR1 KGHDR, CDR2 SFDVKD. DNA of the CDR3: TGTGCCACCAGTGGGATGAACACCGGGGAGCTGTTTTTT. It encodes CATSGMNTGELFF.

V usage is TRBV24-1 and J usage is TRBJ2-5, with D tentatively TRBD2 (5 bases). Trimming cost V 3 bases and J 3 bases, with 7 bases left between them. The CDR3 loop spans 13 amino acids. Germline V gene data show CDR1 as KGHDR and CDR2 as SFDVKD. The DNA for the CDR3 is TGTGCCACCAGTGATCCCGGGAAAGAGACCCAGTACTTC. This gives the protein CATSDPGKETQYF.

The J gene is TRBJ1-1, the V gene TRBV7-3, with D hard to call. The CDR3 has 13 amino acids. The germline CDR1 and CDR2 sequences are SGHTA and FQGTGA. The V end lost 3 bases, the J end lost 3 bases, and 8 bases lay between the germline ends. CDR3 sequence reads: CASSLYEDTEAFF. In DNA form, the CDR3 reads TGTGCCAGCAGCTTGTATGAGGACACTGAAGCTTTCTTT.

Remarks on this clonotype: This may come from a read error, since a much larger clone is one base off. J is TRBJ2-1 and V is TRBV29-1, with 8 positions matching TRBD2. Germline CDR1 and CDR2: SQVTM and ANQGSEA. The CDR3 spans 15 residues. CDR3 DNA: TGCACCGTTGAATCGCCTAGCGGGCTTTACAATGAGCAGTTCTTC. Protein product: CTVESPSGLYNEQFF.

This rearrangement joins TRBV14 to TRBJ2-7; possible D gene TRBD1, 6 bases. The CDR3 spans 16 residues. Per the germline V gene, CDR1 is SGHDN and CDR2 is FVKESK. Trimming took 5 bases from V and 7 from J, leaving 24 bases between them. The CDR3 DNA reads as TGTGCCAGCAGCGCTCTACAGGGAATTGGAGAATGGGAGCAGTACTTC. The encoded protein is CASSALQGIGEWEQYF.

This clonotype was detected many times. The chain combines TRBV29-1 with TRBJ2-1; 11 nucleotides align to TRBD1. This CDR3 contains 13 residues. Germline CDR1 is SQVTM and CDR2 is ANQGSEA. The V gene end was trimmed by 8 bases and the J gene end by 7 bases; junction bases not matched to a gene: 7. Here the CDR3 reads CSIGQGARNEQFF. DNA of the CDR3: TGCAGCATAGGACAGGGGGCGAGGAATGAGCAGTTCTTC.

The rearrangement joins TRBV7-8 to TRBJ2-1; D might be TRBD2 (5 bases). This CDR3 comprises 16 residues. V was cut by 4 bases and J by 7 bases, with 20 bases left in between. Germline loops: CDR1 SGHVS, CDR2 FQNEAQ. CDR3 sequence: CASSSRVVGMVNEQFF. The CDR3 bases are TGTGCCAGCAGCTCTAGGGTAGTCGGGATGGTGAATGAGCAGTTCTTC. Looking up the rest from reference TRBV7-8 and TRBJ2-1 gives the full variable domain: GAGVSQSPRYKVAKRGQDVALRCDPISGHVSLFWYQQALGQGPEFLTYFQNEAQLDKSGLPSDRFFAERPEGSVSTLKIQRTQQEDSAVYLCASSSRVVGMVNEQFFGPGTRLTVL.

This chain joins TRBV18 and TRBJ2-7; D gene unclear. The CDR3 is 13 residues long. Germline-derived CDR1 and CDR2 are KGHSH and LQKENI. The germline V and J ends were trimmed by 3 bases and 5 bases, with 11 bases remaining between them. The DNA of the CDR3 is TGTGCCAGCTCACCCGAACGTTGGGACGAGCAGTACTTC. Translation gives CASSPERWDEQYF.

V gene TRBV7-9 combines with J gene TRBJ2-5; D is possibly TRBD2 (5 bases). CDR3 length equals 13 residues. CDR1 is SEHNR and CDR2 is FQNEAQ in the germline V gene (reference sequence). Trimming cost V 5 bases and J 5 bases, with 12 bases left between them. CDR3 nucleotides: TGTGCCAGCAGCCCCCCGGGGAGCGAGACCCAGTACTTC. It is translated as CASSPPGSETQYF.

As DNA, the CDR3 is TGCAGTGCTAGACCTTACGCGTCCTACGAGCAGTACTTC. Translating it yields CSARPYASYEQYF. The V call is TRBV20-1, the J call TRBJ2-7; D not resolved. The CDR3 spans 13 residues. V was pared by 2 bases and J by 1 base, with 9 bases between. Per germline, CDR1 DFQATT and CDR2 SNEGSKA (reference sequence).

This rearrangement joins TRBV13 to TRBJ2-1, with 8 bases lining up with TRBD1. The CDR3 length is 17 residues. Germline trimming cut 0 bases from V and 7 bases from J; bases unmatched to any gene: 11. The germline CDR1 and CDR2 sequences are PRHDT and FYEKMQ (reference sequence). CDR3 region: CASSLGGWQGARNEQFF. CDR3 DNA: TGTGCCAGCAGCTTAGGGGGTTGGCAGGGGGCGAGGAATGAGCAGTTCTTC. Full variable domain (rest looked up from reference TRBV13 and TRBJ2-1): AAGVIQSPRHLIKEKRETATLKCYPIPRHDTVYWYQQGPGQDPQFLISFYEKMQSDKGSIPDRFSAQQFSDYHSELNMSSLELGDSALYFCASSLGGWQGARNEQFFGPGTRLTVL.

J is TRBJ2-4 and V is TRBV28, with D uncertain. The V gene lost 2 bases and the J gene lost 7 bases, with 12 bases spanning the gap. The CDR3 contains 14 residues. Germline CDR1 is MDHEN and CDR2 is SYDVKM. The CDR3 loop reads CASSLPGSANIQYF. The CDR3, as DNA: TGTGCCAGCAGTTTACCAGGAAGTGCGAACATTCAGTACTTC.

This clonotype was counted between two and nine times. The CDR3 DNA follows: TGTGCCACCAGCAGAAATTCAGGCAATGAGCAGTTCTTC. Amino acid sequence: CATSRNSGNEQFF. V usage is TRBV15 and J usage is TRBJ2-1; no reliable D call. Germline V gene lookup returns CDR1 LNHNV and CDR2 YYDKDF (reference sequence). This CDR3 is 13 amino acids long. Trimming removed 2 bases from V and 6 bases from J, with 8 bases in between.

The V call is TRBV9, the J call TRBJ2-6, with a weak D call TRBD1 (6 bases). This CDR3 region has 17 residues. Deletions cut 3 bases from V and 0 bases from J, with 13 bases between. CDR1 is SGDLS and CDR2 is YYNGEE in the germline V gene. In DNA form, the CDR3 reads TGTGCCAGCAGCGACTTTACAGGGACCTCTGGGGCCAACGTCCTGACTTTC. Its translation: CASSDFTGTSGANVLTF. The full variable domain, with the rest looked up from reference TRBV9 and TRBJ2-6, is DSGVTQTPKHLITATGQRVTLRCSPRSGDLSVYWYQQSLDQGLQFLIQYYNGEERAKGNILERFSAQQFPDLHSELNLSSLELGDSALYFCASSDFTGTSGANVLTFGAGSRLTVL.

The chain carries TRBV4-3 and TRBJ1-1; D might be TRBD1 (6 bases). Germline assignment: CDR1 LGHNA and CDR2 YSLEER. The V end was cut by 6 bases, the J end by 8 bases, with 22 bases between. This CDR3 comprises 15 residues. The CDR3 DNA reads TGCGCCAGCAGATTAAGTCGGGAGCCCGACAGGGAAGCTTTCTTT. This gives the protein CASRLSREPDREAFF.

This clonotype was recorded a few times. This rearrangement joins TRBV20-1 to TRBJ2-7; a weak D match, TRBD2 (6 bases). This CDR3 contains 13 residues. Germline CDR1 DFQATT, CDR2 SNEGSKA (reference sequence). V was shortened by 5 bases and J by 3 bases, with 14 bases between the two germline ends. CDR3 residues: CSAGGVVNYEQYF. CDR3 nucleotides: TGCAGTGCTGGCGGGGTCGTCAACTACGAGCAGTACTTC.

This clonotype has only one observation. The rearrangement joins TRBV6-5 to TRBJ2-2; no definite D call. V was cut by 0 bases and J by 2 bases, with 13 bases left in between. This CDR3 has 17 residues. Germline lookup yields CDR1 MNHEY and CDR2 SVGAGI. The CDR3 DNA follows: TGTGCCAGCAGTTACTCGATTAATATACGAAACACCGGGGAGCTGTTTTTT. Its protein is CASSYSINIRNTGELFF.

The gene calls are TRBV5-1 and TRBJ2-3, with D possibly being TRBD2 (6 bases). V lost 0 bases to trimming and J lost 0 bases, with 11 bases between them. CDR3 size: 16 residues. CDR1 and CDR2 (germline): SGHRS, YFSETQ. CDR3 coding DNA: TGCGCCAGCAGCTTGGACGGGGGTGGAAGCACAGATACGCAGTATTTT. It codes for CASSLDGGGSTDTQYF.

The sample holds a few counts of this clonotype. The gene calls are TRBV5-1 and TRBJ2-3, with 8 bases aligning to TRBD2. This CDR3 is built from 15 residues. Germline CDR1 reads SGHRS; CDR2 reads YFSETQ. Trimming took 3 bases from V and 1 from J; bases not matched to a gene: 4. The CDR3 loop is CASSSGGAGTDTQYF. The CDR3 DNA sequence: TGCGCCAGCAGCTCGGGGGGGGCCGGCACAGATACGCAGTATTTT.

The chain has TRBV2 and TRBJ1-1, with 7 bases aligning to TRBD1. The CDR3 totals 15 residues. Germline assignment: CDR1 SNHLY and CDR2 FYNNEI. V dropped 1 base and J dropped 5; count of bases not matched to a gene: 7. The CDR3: CASSEDRGDGTEAFF. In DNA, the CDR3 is TGTGCCAGCAGTGAAGACAGGGGAGACGGGACTGAAGCTTTCTTT.

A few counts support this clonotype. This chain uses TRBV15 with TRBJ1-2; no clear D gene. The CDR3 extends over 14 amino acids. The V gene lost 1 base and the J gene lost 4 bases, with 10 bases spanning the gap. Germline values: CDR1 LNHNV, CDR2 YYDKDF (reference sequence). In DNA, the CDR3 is TGTGCCACCAGCAGAGCTTTGGTGGGCTATGGCTACACCTTC. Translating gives CATSRALVGYGYTF.

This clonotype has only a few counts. CDR3 sequence: CASTALYGYTF. For the CDR3, the DNA is TGTGCTTCGACAGCTCTATATGGCTACACCTTC. This chain connects TRBV2 to TRBJ1-2; the D gene is possibly TRBD1 (5 bases). The length of the CDR3 is 11 residues. CDR1 and CDR2 from the germline V gene are SNHLY and FYNNEI.

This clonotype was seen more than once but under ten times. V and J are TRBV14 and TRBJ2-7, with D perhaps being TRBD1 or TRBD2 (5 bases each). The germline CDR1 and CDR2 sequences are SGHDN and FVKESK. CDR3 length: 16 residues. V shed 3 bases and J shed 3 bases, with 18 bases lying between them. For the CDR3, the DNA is TGTGCCAGCAGCCACACGCCTAGGGGACCATACTACGAGCAGTACTTC. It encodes CASSHTPRGPYYEQYF.